The 6 T cell receptor beta chains reported below all come from one sample, sequenced in a study of blood T cell repertoires in COVID-19. Sequencing was performed with immunoSEQ multiplex PCR; in TCRdb, only in-frame clones are kept and a portion is missing. The sample carries more than 95,000 clones, 70% to 90% recorded once. The specimen was peripheral blood. All receptors come from a man aged 45 to 65 in a cohort sampled during active COVID-19.

This clone was counted once. V and J are TRBV11-3 and TRBJ2-5, with D possibly TRBD2 on 6 matching bases. The germline V gene encodes CDR1 SGHNT and CDR2 YENEEA. The V and J ends lost 5 bases and 2 bases respectively, with 18 bases between them. CDR3 length: 16 residues. In DNA form, the CDR3 reads TGTGCCAGCAGCCTCGGGAGTAGCGGAGGACAAGAGACCCAGTACTTC. The encoded protein is CASSLGSSGGQETQYF.

This clone has more than one count but fewer than ten. The chain uses TRBV7-9 and TRBJ1-2; TRBD1 might be the D (6 bases). Trimming took 5 bases from V and 2 from J, leaving 21 bases between them. The CDR3 has 17 residues. CDR1 and CDR2 from the germline V gene are SEHNR and FQNEAQ (reference sequence). CDR3 sequence (DNA): TGTGCCAGCAGCCAATACGGGACACCGGATGGAAACTATGGCTACACCTTC. This gives the protein CASSQYGTPDGNYGYTF.

This chain uses TRBV6-5 with TRBJ1-2, with D possibly being TRBD1 (6 bases). Germline V CDR1 and CDR2: MNHEY, SVGAGI. V lost 6 bases and J 4 bases, leaving 12 bases between the germline ends. CDR3 length equals 13 residues. For the CDR3, the DNA is TGTGCCAGCAGCCCGGGAGGGGGCTATGGCTACACCTTC. Translated, it gives CASSPGGGYGYTF.

V is TRBV14 and J is TRBJ1-6; D gene uncertain. CDR1 and CDR2 from the germline V gene are SGHDN and FVKESK. This CDR3 region has 14 residues. V dropped 0 bases and J dropped 9 bases, with 9 bases sitting between them. CDR3 protein: CASSQEVRSSPLHF. The DNA of the CDR3 is TGTGCCAGCAGCCAAGAAGTCAGATCTTCACCCCTCCACTTT.

The chain recombines TRBV7-3 with TRBJ2-1, with D possibly matching TRBD2 (6 bases). The germline CDR1 and CDR2 sequences are SGHTA and FQGTGA. The CDR3 covers 16 residues. With 2 bases removed from V and 0 bases from J, the gap between germline ends came to 11 bases. CDR3 DNA sequence: TGTGCCAGCAGCTTAGGGGGGTCGAGCTCCTACAATGAGCAGTTCTTC. Amino acid sequence: CASSLGGSSSYNEQFF.

The chain has TRBV4-1 and TRBJ1-1, with D perhaps TRBD1 (5 bases). V was shortened by 2 bases and J by 0 bases, with 16 bases between the two germline ends. There are 17 residues in the CDR3. The germline V gene has CDR1 MGHRA and CDR2 YSYEKL. The CDR3 sequence: CASSQLLGEGMNTEAFF. The CDR3 DNA reads as TGCGCCAGCAGCCAACTCCTAGGGGAGGGGATGAACACTGAAGCTTTCTTT.